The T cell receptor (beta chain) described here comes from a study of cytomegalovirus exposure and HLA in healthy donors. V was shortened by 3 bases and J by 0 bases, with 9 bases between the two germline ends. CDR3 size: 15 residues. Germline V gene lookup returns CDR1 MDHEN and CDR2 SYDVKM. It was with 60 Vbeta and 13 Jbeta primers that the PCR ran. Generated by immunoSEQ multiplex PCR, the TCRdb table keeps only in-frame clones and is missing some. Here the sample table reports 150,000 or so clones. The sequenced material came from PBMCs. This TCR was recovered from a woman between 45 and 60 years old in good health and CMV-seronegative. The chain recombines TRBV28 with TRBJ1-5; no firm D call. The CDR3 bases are TGTGCCAGCAGTTTTGCCACAAATAGCAATCAGCCCCAGCATTTT. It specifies CASSFATNSNQPQHF.